The present T cell receptor beta chain was sequenced within a study of blood T cell repertoires in COVID-19. In terms of age and location, participants ranged from roughly 18 to 90 years and lived in about 25 US areas. As originally analysed: Reference gene primer amplification yielded estimated nucleated cell counts. Measured with immunoSEQ multiplex PCR; TCRdb has only the in-frame clones, and not every one. V and J calls and clone size are those listed in that table; D and trimming were worked out from the DNA. There are hundreds of thousands of clones in the sample; over 75% occur only once, and less than 1.2% lies in the top ten. The sequenced sample consisted of PBMCs or T cells enriched from blood (not recorded which). The receptor comes from a young man who had recovered from COVID-19.

The CDR3 DNA is TGCGCCAGCAGCATGAGACAAGCGAACACCGGGGAGCTGTTTTTT. Translating it yields CASSMRQANTGELFF. This rearrangement joins TRBV5-1 to TRBJ2-2; D uncertain. CDR3 size: 15 residues. The V and J ends lost 4 bases and 0 bases respectively, with 10 bases between them. CDR1 SGHRS and CDR2 YFSETQ come from the germline V gene. Drawing the rest from reference TRBV5-1 and TRBJ2-2, the complete variable domain is KAGVTQTPRYLIKTRGQQVTLSCSPISGHRSVSWYQQTPGQGLQFLFEYFSETQRNKGNFPGRFSGRQFSNSRSEMNVSTLELGDSALYLCASSMRQANTGELFFGEGSRLTVL.